This is a list of T cell receptor beta chains from one sample in a study of cytomegalovirus exposure and HLA in healthy donors. Some clones are missing from TCRdb's copy, which holds only in-frame ones; the method was immunoSEQ multiplex PCR. The sample yields some 130,000 clones, of which the top ten take up 1.5% to 2%. Source material: PBMCs. The source is a woman between 40 and 55 years old in good health and CMV-seropositive. CDR3s include the opening cysteine and the closing phenylalanine or tryptophan. D genes are given only for firm matches.

DNA | CDR3 | D | J | V
TGCGCCAGCAGCTTTACTCCCGAGACTAGTAATAACGAGCAGTACTTC | CASSFTPETSNNEQYF | . | TRBJ2-7 | TRBV5-1
TGTGCCAGCAGCTTAGGTTTCGGTAGCACAGATACGCAGTATTTT | CASSLGFGSTDTQYF | . | TRBJ2-3 | TRBV27
TGTGCTAGTGGTCCCGGTACTAGCGGCTTCCATGAGCAGTTCTTC | CASGPGTSGFHEQFF | TRBD2 | TRBJ2-1 | TRBV12-5
TGTGCCAGCAGATCGTCAGGGGATTACAATGAGCAGTTCTTC | CASRSSGDYNEQFF | . | TRBJ2-1 | TRBV2
TGTGCCAGCAGCTCGGCGACAGGGGAGAACACCGGGGAGCTGTTTTTT | CASSSATGENTGELFF | TRBD1 | TRBJ2-2 | TRBV5-6
TGTGCCAGCAGTGAAGTTTCCATTCCCTACGAGCAGTACTTC | CASSEVSIPYEQYF | . | TRBJ2-7 | TRBV6-1
TGTGCCAGCAGCTTAGAACAGTTTTACAATGAGCAGTTCTTC | CASSLEQFYNEQFF | . | TRBJ2-1 | TRBV7-9
TGTGCCATCCGGGACAGGGGAAGCACAGATACGCAGTATTTT | CAIRDRGSTDTQYF | TRBD1 | TRBJ2-3 | TRBV10-3
TGTGCCAGTAGTGGCGGCCATCTTGGCGAGCAGTACTTC | CASSGGHLGEQYF | . | TRBJ2-7 | TRBV19
TGTGCCAGAAGCCTAGGACAGGGGTCCTACGAGCAGTACTTC | CARSLGQGSYEQYF | TRBD1 | TRBJ2-7 | TRBV5-3
TGTGCCTGGAGTGCCCCAGGGACTAGTCGCGGGGGTACGCAGTATTTT | CAWSAPGTSRGGTQYF | TRBD2 | TRBJ2-3 | TRBV30
TGTGCCAGCAATACCGGGACAGGGGGCGGCGAGCAGTACTTC | CASNTGTGGGEQYF | TRBD1 | TRBJ2-7 | TRBV6-1
TGTGCCAGCAGCGTAGGGGGCGTGGGGTCTGGGGCCAACGTCCTGACTTTC | CASSVGGVGSGANVLTF | . | TRBJ2-6 | TRBV9
TGTGCCAGCAGCCTAAACAGGGGGAATGAGCAGTTCTTC | CASSLNRGNEQFF | TRBD1 | TRBJ2-1 | TRBV7-6
TGTGCCAGCAGCGTTAGCGGGGTCAATCAGCCCCAGCATTTT | CASSVSGVNQPQHF | . | TRBJ1-5 | TRBV9
TGTGCCAGCAGCTCAAGCGGGAGTTCCTACAATGAGCAGTTCTTC | CASSSSGSSYNEQFF | TRBD2 | TRBJ2-1 | TRBV9
TGTGCCAGTAGTGAAGGACATCTTAGCAATCAGCCCCAGCATTTT | CASSEGHLSNQPQHF | . | TRBJ1-5 | TRBV19
TGTGCCAGCACTGGACTAGGGGCCCACGAGCAGTACTTC | CASTGLGAHEQYF | TRBD2 | TRBJ2-7 | TRBV2
TGTGCCTGGGGGACAGCTTACGGCTACACCTTC | CAWGTAYGYTF | TRBD1 | TRBJ1-2 | TRBV30
TGTGCCAGCAGCTCAATGACTAGCGGGAAGGCTACCGGGGAGCTGTTTTTT | CASSSMTSGKATGELFF | TRBD2 | TRBJ2-2 | TRBV11-2
TGTGCCTGGAGTTGGGGACAGAACGACGAGCAGTACTTC | CAWSWGQNDEQYF | TRBD1 | TRBJ2-7 | TRBV30
TGTGCCAGCAGCCGTTACACAGGGTGGCAGTTTGGCTACACCTTC | CASSRYTGWQFGYTF | . | TRBJ1-2 | TRBV7-9
TGCGCCAGCAGCCAAGATACAACGAGGAACGAGCAGTACTTC | CASSQDTTRNEQYF | . | TRBJ2-7 | TRBV4-3
TGCGCCAGCAGCTTGCAACCAGGGATGACTGAAGCTTTCTTT | CASSLQPGMTEAFF | . | TRBJ1-1 | TRBV5-1
TGTGCCAGCAGCGTAGGAATAGCGGGGGCCTACAATGAGCAGTTCTTC | CASSVGIAGAYNEQFF | TRBD2 | TRBJ2-1 | TRBV9
TGTGCCACGACACAGGACCAAGAGACCCAGTACTTC | CATTQDQETQYF | . | TRBJ2-5 | TRBV10-3
TGTGCCAGCAGCTTACGGGGGGGTGGCGCTGGGGAACCGGAAGCTTTCTTT | CASSLRGGGAGEPEAFF | . | TRBJ1-1 | TRBV11-2
TGTGCCAGCAGCGCGCCAGAGCACCAGGGGGACTGGGGCTACACCTTC | CASSAPEHQGDWGYTF | TRBD1 | TRBJ1-2 | TRBV9